This T cell receptor beta chain stems from a study of vaccination effects on CD4 cells after COVID-19. On the study more broadly: After the second dose, samples were taken at median day 72.

This CDR3 spans 17 amino acids. V shed 3 bases and J 4 bases; nucleotides not matched to a gene: 12. Per the germline V gene, CDR1 is MDHEN and CDR2 is SYDVKM. Before sequencing, viral peptide pools were used by the ViraFEST assay to expand antigen-specific CD4+ T cells. Having been cultured for roughly 9 days, the cells underwent CD4+ T cell isolation. The vaccine given was either BNT162b2 or mRNA-1273, in two doses. Overall study findings and caveats: Only 1 of 255 vaccine-induced clones from healthy vaccinees cross-reacted with common cold coronaviruses. Clones that were induced by infection or by vaccine showed marked contraction late after vaccination. The authors studied few convalescent patients and collected no early post-infection timepoints.

This clone turned up a few times. No antigen is known for it. Sequencing was performed with immunoSEQ multiplex PCR; in TCRdb, only in-frame clones are kept and a portion is missing. Counted here are roughly 34,000 clones, approximately 82% occurring once; the ten biggest clones make up approximately 1.6%. The TCR comes from a human donor who received a COVID-19 vaccine. Some clones in this sample may be carry-over from other donors' samples. The V call is TRBV28, the J call TRBJ2-5, with TRBD1 matching 9 bases. The starting material was CD4+ T cells from PBMCs cultured with HCoV-NL63 spike peptides, obtained after COVID-19 vaccination. The CDR3 reads CASSFADYRGPSETQYF. In DNA form, the CDR3 reads TGTGCCAGCAGTTTTGCGGACTACAGGGGGCCGTCAGAGACCCAGTACTTC.